This T cell receptor (beta chain) was found in a study of T cells in Graves' hyperthyroidism and ophthalmopathy. Uncontrolled infection, other autoimmune disease, pregnancy or lactation disqualified patients from enrolment. Only a few counts were recorded for this clonotype. CDR3 length equals 16 residues. V lost 1 base, J lost 4 bases, and 10 bases stayed unmatched. CDR1 is MNHEY and CDR2 is SMNVEV in the germline V gene (reference sequence). From RNA transcripts, TCR beta CDR3 regions were amplified. HTBI primers were used for first-round RT-PCR of the TCR CDR3. MiXCR, applied by TCRdb to the multiplex PCR reads, yields one record per CDR3 protein. Of around 350,000 distinct CDR3 sequences listed, 15% to 19% are singletons.

The source material was blood. The TCR was taken from a woman aged 18-35 years with Graves' hyperthyroidism that later progressed to Graves' ophthalmopathy. The chain employs TRBV27 and TRBJ2-7, with 7 nucleotides matching TRBD1. The CDR3: CASSLLPGTAIYEQYF. In DNA, the CDR3 is TGTGCCAGCAGTTTATTGCCCGGGACAGCTATTTACGAGCAGTACTTC.